The 22 T cell receptor beta chains in this list originate from one sample, sequenced in a study of T cell repertoires in cytomegalovirus infection. Each CDR3 protein is one row after TCRdb ran MiXCR on the reads. The data contain 76,000 or so distinct CDR3 sequences, about 3.8% of them singletons. The sequenced material came from PBMCs. These receptors were taken from a human donor in good health (CMV status not recorded). Some clones in this sample may be carry-over from other donors' samples.

This clonotype occurred many times. This chain links TRBV3-1 with TRBJ2-1, with D unresolved. Germline-derived CDR1 and CDR2 are LGHDT and YNNKEL (reference sequence). The CDR3 covers 15 residues. Trimming pared 0 bases from V and 1 base from J, leaving 7 bases between. The CDR3 bases are TGTGCCAGCAGCCAAGATCCGGGTTCCTACAATGAGCAGTTCTTC. It codes for CASSQDPGSYNEQFF.

This clonotype was seen repeatedly, ten times or more. The V call is TRBV6-5, the J call TRBJ1-5; D might be TRBD1 (5 bases). Germline lookup yields CDR1 MNHEY and CDR2 SVGAGI. V was cut by 6 bases and J by 1 base, with 13 bases left in between. The CDR3 runs 15 residues. The CDR3 protein is CASSQAGDSNQPQHF. CDR3 coding DNA: TGTGCCAGCAGCCAGGCGGGGGACAGCAATCAGCCCCAGCATTTT.

This clonotype was recorded at least ten times. V usage is TRBV5-5 and J usage is TRBJ2-3, with 9 bases lining up with TRBD1. Germline CDR1 reads SGHKS; CDR2 reads YYEKEE (reference sequence). Unmatched junction bases numbered 7, after V lost 2 bases and J lost 3 bases. The CDR3 is 16 amino acids. As DNA, the CDR3 is TGTGCCAGCAGCTTCGTGACAGGGGGACTTACAGATACGCAGTATTTT. Encoded protein: CASSFVTGGLTDTQYF.

This clonotype was found many times. V is TRBV5-6 and J is TRBJ1-6; the match to TRBD1 covers 9 bases. CDR3 length equals 15 residues. V was pared by 1 base and J by 10 bases, with 6 bases of the junction left unmatched. Per germline, CDR1 SGHDT and CDR2 YYEEEE. The CDR3 sequence: CASSLWTGAASPLHF. CDR3 sequence (DNA): TGTGCCAGCAGCTTGTGGACAGGGGCGGCATCACCCCTCCACTTT.

This clonotype was picked up many times. The chain couples TRBV28 to TRBJ2-7, with 7 bases fitting TRBD1. Germline V CDR1 and CDR2: MDHEN, SYDVKM. The J segment lost 3 bases and the V segment lost 1 base, leaving 6 bases of the junction unmatched. This CDR3 is 15 amino acids long. In DNA, the CDR3 is TGTGCCAGCAGTTTATCTCTCCGGGACAGCTACGAGCAGTACTTC. It translates to CASSLSLRDSYEQYF.

In this sample, this clonotype turned up many times. V is TRBV27 and J is TRBJ1-1, with D possibly TRBD1 on 5 matching bases. CDR1 MNHEY and CDR2 SMNVEV come from the germline V gene (reference sequence). The length of the CDR3 is 14 residues. With 6 bases removed from V and 7 bases from J, the gap between germline ends came to 18 bases. This CDR3 reads CASRPLGGVIEAFF. CDR3 DNA: TGTGCCAGCAGACCTCTTGGGGGGGTTATTGAAGCTTTCTTT.

A word on this clonotype: This clone may be a read error of a much larger clone one base away. The genes are TRBV7-9 and TRBJ1-1, with 7 positions matching TRBD1. CDR3 length equals 12 residues. Germline trimming cut 10 bases from V and 4 bases from J; bases unmatched to any gene: 6. Germline V gives CDR1 SEHNR, CDR2 FQNEAQ (reference sequence). The CDR3 sequence: CAIGTAPTEAFF. In DNA, the CDR3 is TGTGCCATTGGGACAGCGCCCACTGAAGCTTTCTTT.

This clonotype was seen ten or more times. This chain uses TRBV28 with TRBJ1-1, with TRBD1 identical over 7 bases. The CDR3 contains 16 residues. Germline lookup yields CDR1 MDHEN and CDR2 SYDVKM. After removal of 5 bases from V and 0 bases from J, the junction contained 9 bases not matched to a gene. This CDR3 reads CASSLNPGQMNTEAFF. As DNA, the CDR3 is TGTGCCAGCAGTCTAAACCCGGGACAGATGAACACTGAAGCTTTCTTT.

This clonotype was detected many times. The rearrangement links TRBV5-6 to TRBJ2-7; unclear D gene. This CDR3 has 12 amino acids. Deletions cut 4 bases from V and 5 bases from J, with 10 bases between. Germline CDR1 is SGHDT and CDR2 is YYEEEE. As DNA, the CDR3 is TGTGCCAGCAGCGTTGCGGACCACGAGCAGTACTTC. This translates into CASSVADHEQYF.

This clonotype was seen at least ten times. The chain is built from TRBV28 and TRBJ1-1; the D is unclear. V lost 9 bases and J lost 4, with 9 bases in between. CDR1 MDHEN and CDR2 SYDVKM come from the germline V gene. CDR3 length: 11 amino acids. The CDR3 sequence: CASGLSTEAFF. CDR3 in DNA: TGTGCCAGTGGACTGAGCACTGAAGCTTTCTTT.

The table lists this clonotype with many counts. The rearrangement uses TRBV19 and TRBJ1-1; D gene ambiguous. The germline V and J ends were trimmed by 3 bases and 1 base, with 3 bases remaining between them. The germline V gene encodes CDR1 LNHDA and CDR2 SQIVND (reference sequence). The CDR3 extends over 12 amino acids. CDR3 nucleotides: TGTGCCAGTAGTATTGAGAACACTGAAGCTTTCTTT. Translating it yields CASSIENTEAFF.

This clonotype was counted a few times. The chain uses TRBV6-6 and TRBJ1-1; D remains unclear. Per germline, CDR1 MNHNY and CDR2 SVGAGI (reference sequence). Trimming pared 3 bases from V and 10 bases from J, leaving 18 bases between. The CDR3 runs to 14 residues. The chain's CDR3 is CASSYMPEGSGAFF. DNA for the CDR3: TGTGCCAGCAGTTATATGCCAGAAGGATCAGGAGCTTTCTTT.

This clonotype showed up many times. The CDR3 bases are TGTGCCAGCAGCTTAGCCCCAGTTTGGCGGGGGGGCTTAGATACGCAGTATTTT. Protein: CASSLAPVWRGGLDTQYF. The V gene is TRBV7-8, the J gene TRBJ2-3; 9 bases line up with TRBD2. The CDR3 is 18 amino acids. Germline V gene lookup returns CDR1 SGHVS and CDR2 FQNEAQ. V was pared by 0 bases and J by 5 bases, with 12 bases of the junction left unmatched.

This clonotype showed up many times. The CDR3 protein is CASSTRTGMVWTEAFF. CDR3 in DNA: TGTGCCAGTAGTACACGGACAGGGATGGTGTGGACTGAAGCTTTCTTT. The J gene is TRBJ1-1, the V gene TRBV19, with 8 bases lining up with TRBD1. Germline V gene sequence: CDR1 LNHDA, CDR2 SQIVND (reference sequence). V was clipped by 4 bases and J by 5 bases; unmatched bases: 12. There are 16 residues in the CDR3.

This clonotype has ten or more counts. CDR3 in DNA: TGTGCCAGCAGCTTAGATGTCAGTATCAACGAGCAGTACTTC. Amino acid sequence: CASSLDVSINEQYF. The chain uses TRBV11-2 and TRBJ2-7; D ambiguous. Trimming stripped 0 bases from V and 5 bases from J, with 11 bases between. This CDR3 has 14 amino acids. In germline, CDR1 is SGHAT, CDR2 FQNNGV.

This clonotype was seen ten or more times. V usage is TRBV7-2 and J usage is TRBJ2-3; the D is unclear. V lost 5 bases to trimming and J lost 1 base, with 19 bases between them. Germline V CDR1 and CDR2: SGHTA, FQGNSA. The CDR3 is 17 residues long. DNA of the CDR3: TGTGCCAGCAGCCGTACCGGGCCCGGCGCTGGCACAGATACGCAGTATTTT. Translation: CASSRTGPGAGTDTQYF. The whole variable domain, remainder taken from reference TRBV7-2 and TRBJ2-3, is GAGVSQSPSNKVTEKGKDVELRCDPISGHTALYWYRQSLGQGLEFLIYFQGNSAPDKSGLPSDRFSAERTGGSVSTLTIQRTQQEDSAVYLCASSRTGPGAGTDTQYFGPGTRLTVL.

This clonotype was detected ten times or more. The chain couples TRBV10-3 to TRBJ1-5; no reliable D call. V was clipped by 8 bases and J by 4 bases, with 9 bases between them. CDR1 ENHRY and CDR2 SYGVKD come from the germline V gene. The CDR3 covers 12 residues. The CDR3 DNA follows: TGTGCCATCTCCGGAGATAATCAGCCCCAGCATTTT. Translated: CAISGDNQPQHF.

This clonotype has a count of ten or more. The chain links TRBV5-4 to TRBJ1-1; no firm D call. V was cut by 4 bases and J by 3 bases, with 22 bases left in between. Germline CDR1 and CDR2: SGHNT and YYREEE (reference sequence). This CDR3 spans 17 amino acids. In DNA, the CDR3 is TGTGCCAGCAGCCTGGGAAAGGAGCCGACAAGGGACACTGAAGCTTTCTTT. Protein sequence: CASSLGKEPTRDTEAFF.

This clonotype was picked up many times. This chain links TRBV7-2 with TRBJ1-3; TRBD1 matches 7 bases. CDR1 SGHTA and CDR2 FQGNSA come from the germline V gene. The CDR3 runs 17 residues. The J segment lost 4 bases and the V segment lost 5 bases, leaving 14 bases of the junction unmatched. The DNA for the CDR3 is TGTGCCAGCAGCCCGCGACAGGGCCCACGGACAGGAAACACCATATATTTT. Protein: CASSPRQGPRTGNTIYF.

This clonotype was counted many times. CDR3 residues: CASTVTGGASNQPQHF. The CDR3 DNA sequence: TGTGCCAGCACTGTAACAGGGGGCGCCTCCAATCAGCCCCAGCATTTT. J is TRBJ1-5 and V is TRBV6-6; TRBD1 agrees at 9 bases. Germline V lookup: CDR1 MNHNY, CDR2 SVGAGI (reference sequence). This CDR3 region has 16 residues. Unmatched junction bases numbered 10, after V lost 7 bases and J lost 3 bases.

In its sample, this clonotype was seen many times. The V call is TRBV11-2, the J call TRBJ1-3; D gene unclear. The CDR3 sequence is 16 residues long. Germline CDR1 is SGHAT and CDR2 is FQNNGV. The V gene lost 5 bases and the J gene lost 0 bases, with 14 bases spanning the gap. The DNA for the CDR3 is TGTGCCAGCAGCACAAGAACTAAGAGCTCTGGAAACACCATATATTTT. The encoded protein is CASSTRTKSSGNTIYF. The full variable domain, with the rest looked up from reference TRBV11-2 and TRBJ1-3, is EAGVAQSPRYKIIEKRQSVAFWCNPISGHATLYWYQQILGQGPKLLIQFQNNGVVDDSQLPKDRFSAERLKGVDSTLKIQPAKLEDSAVYLCASSTRTKSSGNTIYFGEGSWLTVV.

This clonotype occurred many times. This chain connects TRBV7-8 to TRBJ2-1; 9 bases agree with TRBD2. The trim removed 6 bases at V and 5 bases at J, leaving 8 bases unmatched. The length of the CDR3 is 15 residues. Germline-derived CDR1 and CDR2 are SGHVS and FQNEAQ. The CDR3 loop is CASSLGLAGNNEQFF. Written as DNA, the CDR3 is TGTGCCAGCAGTCTCGGGCTAGCGGGAAACAATGAGCAGTTCTTC.